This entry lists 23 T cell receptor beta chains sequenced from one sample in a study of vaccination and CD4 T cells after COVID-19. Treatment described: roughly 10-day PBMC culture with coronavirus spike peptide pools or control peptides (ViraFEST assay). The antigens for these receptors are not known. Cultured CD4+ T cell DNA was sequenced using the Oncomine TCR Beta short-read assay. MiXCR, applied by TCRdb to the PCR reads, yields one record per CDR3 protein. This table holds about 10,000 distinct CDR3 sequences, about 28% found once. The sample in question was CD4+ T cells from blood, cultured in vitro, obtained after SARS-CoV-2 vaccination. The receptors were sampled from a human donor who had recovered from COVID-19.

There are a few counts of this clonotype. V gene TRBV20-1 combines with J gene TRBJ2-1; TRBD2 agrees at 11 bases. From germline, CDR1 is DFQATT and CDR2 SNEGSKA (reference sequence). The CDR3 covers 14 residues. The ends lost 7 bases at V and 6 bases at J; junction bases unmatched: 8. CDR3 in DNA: TGCAGTGTCGGTAGCGGGAGGGTAGGCAATGAGCAGTTCTTC. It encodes CSVGSGRVGNEQFF.

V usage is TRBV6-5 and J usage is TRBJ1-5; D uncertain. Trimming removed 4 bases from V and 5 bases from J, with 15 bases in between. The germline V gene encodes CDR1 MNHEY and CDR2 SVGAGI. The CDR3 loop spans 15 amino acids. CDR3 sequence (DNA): TGTGCCAGCAGTTTTATAGTTGGACGGGATCAGCCCCAGCATTTT. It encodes CASSFIVGRDQPQHF.

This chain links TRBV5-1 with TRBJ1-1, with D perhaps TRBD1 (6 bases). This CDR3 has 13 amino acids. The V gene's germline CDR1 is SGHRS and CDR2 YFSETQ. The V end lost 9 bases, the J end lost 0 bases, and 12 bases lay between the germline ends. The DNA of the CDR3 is TGCGCCACCAGGGGACTGATGAACACTGAAGCTTTCTTT. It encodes CATRGLMNTEAFF.

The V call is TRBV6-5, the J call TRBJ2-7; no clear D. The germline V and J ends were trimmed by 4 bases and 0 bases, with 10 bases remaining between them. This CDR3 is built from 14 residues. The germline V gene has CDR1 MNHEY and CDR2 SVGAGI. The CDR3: CASSLQENSYEQYF. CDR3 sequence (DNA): TGTGCCAGCAGTTTGCAGGAGAACTCCTACGAGCAGTACTTC.

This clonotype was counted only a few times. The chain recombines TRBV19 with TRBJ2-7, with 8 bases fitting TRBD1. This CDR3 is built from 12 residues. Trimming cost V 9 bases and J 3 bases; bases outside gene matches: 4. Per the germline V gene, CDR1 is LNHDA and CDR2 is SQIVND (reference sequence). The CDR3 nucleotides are TGTGCCAGCTCGACAGGGGTCTACGAGCAGTACTTC. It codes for CASSTGVYEQYF. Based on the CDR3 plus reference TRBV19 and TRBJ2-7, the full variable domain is DGGITQSPKYLFRKEGQNVTLSCEQNLNHDAMYWYRQDPGQGLRLIYYSQIVNDFQKGDIAEGYSVSREKKESFPLTVTSAQKNPTAFYLCASSTGVYEQYFGPGTRLTVT.

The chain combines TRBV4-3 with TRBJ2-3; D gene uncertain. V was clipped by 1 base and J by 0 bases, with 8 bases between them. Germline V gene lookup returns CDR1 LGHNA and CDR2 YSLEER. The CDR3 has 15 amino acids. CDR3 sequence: CASSQVLWSTDTQYF. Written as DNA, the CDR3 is TGCGCCAGCAGCCAAGTCCTGTGGAGCACAGATACGCAGTATTTT.

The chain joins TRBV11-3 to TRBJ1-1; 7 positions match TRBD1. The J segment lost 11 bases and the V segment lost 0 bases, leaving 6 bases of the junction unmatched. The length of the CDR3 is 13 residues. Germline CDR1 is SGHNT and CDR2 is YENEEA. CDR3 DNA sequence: TGTGCCAGCAGCTTAGAGAACGGACAGGAGGCTTTCTTT. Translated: CASSLENGQEAFF.

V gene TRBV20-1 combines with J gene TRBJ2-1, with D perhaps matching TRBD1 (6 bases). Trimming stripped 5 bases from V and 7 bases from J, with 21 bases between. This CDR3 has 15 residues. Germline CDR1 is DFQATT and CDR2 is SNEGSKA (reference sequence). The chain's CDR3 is CSAPLPAGAKNEQFF. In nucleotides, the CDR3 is TGCAGTGCTCCCCTGCCGGCAGGGGCGAAGAATGAGCAGTTCTTC.

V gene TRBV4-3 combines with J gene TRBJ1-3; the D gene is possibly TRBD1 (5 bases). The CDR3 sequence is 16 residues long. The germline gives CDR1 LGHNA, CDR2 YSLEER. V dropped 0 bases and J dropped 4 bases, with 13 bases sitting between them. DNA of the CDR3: TGCGCCAGCAGCCAAGATGGGGGAGTTGGAGGAAACACCATATATTTT. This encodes CASSQDGGVGGNTIYF.

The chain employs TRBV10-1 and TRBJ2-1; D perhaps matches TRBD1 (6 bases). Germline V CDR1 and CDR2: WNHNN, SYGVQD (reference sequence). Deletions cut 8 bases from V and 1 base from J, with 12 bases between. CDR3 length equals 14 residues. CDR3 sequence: CASVAGDSYNEQFF. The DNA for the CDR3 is TGCGCCAGCGTGGCAGGGGATTCCTACAATGAGCAGTTCTTC.

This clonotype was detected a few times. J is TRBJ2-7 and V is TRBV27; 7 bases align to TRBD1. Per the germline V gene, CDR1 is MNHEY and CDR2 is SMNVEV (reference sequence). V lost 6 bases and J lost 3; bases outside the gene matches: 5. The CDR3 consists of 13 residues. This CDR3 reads CASSRDSYYEQYF. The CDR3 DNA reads TGTGCCAGCAGCCGGGACAGCTACTACGAGCAGTACTTC.

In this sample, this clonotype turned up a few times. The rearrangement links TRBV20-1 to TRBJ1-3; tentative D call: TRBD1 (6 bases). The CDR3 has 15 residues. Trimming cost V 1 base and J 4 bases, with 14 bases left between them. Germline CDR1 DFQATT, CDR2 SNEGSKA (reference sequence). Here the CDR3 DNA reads TGCAGTGCTAGAGTCGGGGGCGGACTAGGAAACACCATATATTTT. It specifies CSARVGGGLGNTIYF.

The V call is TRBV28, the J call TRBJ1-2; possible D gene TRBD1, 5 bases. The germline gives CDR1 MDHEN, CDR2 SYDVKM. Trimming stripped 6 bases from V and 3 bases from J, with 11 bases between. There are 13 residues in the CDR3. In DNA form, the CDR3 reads TGTGCCAGCAGGATTGGGACGGACTATGGCTACACCTTC. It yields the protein CASRIGTDYGYTF.

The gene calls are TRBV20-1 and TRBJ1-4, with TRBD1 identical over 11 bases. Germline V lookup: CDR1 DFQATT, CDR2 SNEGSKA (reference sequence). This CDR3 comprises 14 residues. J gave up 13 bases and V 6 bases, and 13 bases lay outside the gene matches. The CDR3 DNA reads TGCAGTGCAAAACCGGGACAGGGGGATAGGGGACTGTTTTTT. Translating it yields CSAKPGQGDRGLFF.

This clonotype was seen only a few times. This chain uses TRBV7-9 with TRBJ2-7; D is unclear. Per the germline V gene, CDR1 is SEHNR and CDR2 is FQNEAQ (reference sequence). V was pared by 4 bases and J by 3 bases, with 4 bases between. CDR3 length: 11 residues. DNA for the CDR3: TGTGCCAGCAGCTCTGACTACGAGCAGTACTTC. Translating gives CASSSDYEQYF.

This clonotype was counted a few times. DNA of the CDR3: TGTGCCAGCAGCGCCCGACGGGGTCTAGAGACCCAGTACTTC. Amino acids: CASSARRGLETQYF. The gene calls are TRBV27 and TRBJ2-5; tentatively, D is TRBD2 (5 bases). CDR1 MNHEY and CDR2 SMNVEV come from the germline V gene (reference sequence). Trimming took 6 bases from V and 4 from J, leaving 15 bases between them. The CDR3 sequence is 14 residues long.

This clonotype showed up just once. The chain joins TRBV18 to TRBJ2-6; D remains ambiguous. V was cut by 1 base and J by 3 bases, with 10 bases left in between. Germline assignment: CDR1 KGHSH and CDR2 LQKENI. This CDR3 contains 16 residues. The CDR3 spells CASSPQRSDGANVLTF. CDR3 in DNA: TGTGCCAGCTCACCACAGAGGAGCGATGGGGCCAACGTCCTGACTTTC.

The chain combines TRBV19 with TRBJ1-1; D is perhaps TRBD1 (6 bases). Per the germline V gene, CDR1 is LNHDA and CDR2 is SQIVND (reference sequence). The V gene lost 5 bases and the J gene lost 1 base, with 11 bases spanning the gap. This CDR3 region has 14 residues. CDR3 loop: CASSGYRENTEAFF. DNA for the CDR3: TGTGCCAGTAGTGGGTACAGGGAGAACACTGAAGCTTTCTTT.

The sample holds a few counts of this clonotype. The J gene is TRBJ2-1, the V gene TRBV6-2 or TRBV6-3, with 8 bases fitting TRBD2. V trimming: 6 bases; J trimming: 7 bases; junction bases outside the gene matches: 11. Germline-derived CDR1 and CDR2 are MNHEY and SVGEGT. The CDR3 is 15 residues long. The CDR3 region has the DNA TGTGCCAGCAGGATTTGGAGACTAGCGAAGAATGAGCAGTTCTTC. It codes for CASRIWRLAKNEQFF.

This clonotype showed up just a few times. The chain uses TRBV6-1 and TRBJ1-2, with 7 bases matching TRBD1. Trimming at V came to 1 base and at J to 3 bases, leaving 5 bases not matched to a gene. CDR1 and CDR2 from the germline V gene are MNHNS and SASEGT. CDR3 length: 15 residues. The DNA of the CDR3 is TGTGCCAGCAGTGAAGGGGGACAGTCTTACTATGGCTACACCTTC. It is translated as CASSEGGQSYYGYTF.

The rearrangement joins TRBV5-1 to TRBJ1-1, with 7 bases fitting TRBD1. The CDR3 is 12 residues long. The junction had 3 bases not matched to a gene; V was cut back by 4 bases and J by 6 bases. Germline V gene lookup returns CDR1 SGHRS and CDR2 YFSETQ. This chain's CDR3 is CASSIGQAEAFF. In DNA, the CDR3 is TGCGCCAGCAGCATAGGACAGGCTGAAGCTTTCTTT.

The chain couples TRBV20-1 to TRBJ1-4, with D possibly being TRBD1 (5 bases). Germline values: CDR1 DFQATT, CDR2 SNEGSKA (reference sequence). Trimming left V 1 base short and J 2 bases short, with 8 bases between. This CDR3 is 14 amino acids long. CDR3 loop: CSARAGRTNEKLFF. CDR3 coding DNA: TGCAGTGCTAGAGCAGGGAGGACTAATGAAAAACTGTTTTTT.

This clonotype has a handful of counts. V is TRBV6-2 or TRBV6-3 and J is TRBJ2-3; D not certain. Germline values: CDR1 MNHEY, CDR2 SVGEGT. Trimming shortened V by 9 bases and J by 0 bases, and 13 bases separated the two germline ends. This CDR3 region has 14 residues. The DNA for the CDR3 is TGTGCCAGTAAGGGCTGGGAAAGCACAGATACGCAGTATTTT. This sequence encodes CASKGWESTDTQYF.